The rows below give T cell receptor beta chains drawn from one sample of a study of neurological immune-mediated disorders. TCRdb passed the 5' RACE reads through MiXCR, listing each CDR3 protein once. Among approximately 47,000 distinct CDR3 sequences, 13% were seen once, and the ten largest hold about an eighth. The sample taken for sequencing was PBMCs. The source of these receptors is a man aged 30-40 years in good health. CDR3s include the opening cysteine and the closing phenylalanine or tryptophan. D genes are given only for firm matches. The size of a clone is reported for some rows only, either as once, few or many, or as a class for expanded clones.

d_gene	j_gene	v_gene	abundance	CDR3aa	CDR3nt
-	TRBJ2-1	TRBV7-2	few	CASSLGDPGRKVF	TGTGCCAGCAGCTTGGGGGACCCGGGGCGGAAGGTCTTC
-	TRBJ2-5	TRBV29-1	many	CSVRTASETQYF	TGCAGCGTGAGGACAGCGAGCGAGACCCAGTACTTC
-	TRBJ2-1	TRBV5-1	medium-sized	CASSFIGDNEQFF	TGCGCCAGCAGCTTTATAGGTGACAATGAGCAGTTCTTC
-	TRBJ2-2	TRBV27	many	CASSPRTAMNTGELFF	TGTGCCAGCAGCCCCAGGACCGCCATGAACACCGGGGAGCTGTTTTTT
TRBD2	TRBJ2-7	TRBV7-9	-	CASSPGRGVIALTYEQYF	TGTGCCAGCAGCCCTGGCCGGGGGGTGATAGCGCTTACCTACGAGCAGTACTTC
-	TRBJ2-7	TRBV4-1	-	CASNQGSDGYEQYF	TGCGCCAGCAACCAAGGATCGGATGGCTACGAGCAGTACTTC
TRBD2	TRBJ2-2	TRBV20-1	medium-sized	CSASPRTSGIPNTGELFF	TGCAGTGCTAGTCCACGGACTAGCGGGATACCGAACACCGGGGAGCTGTTTTTT
TRBD2	TRBJ2-7	TRBV5-1	many	CASISGSGSASNEQYF	TGCGCCAGCATCTCAGGTAGCGGGAGTGCGAGCAACGAGCAGTACTTC
-	TRBJ1-6	TRBV6-5	many	CASSYRANSPLHF	TGTGCCAGCAGTTACAGGGCCAATTCACCCCTCCACTTT
-	TRBJ1-1	TRBV4-1	many	CASSLEAGEVGTEAFF	TGCGCCAGCAGCCTGGAGGCGGGGGAGGTCGGGACTGAAGCTTTCTTT
-	TRBJ2-1	TRBV29-1	-	CSVEREGDLYNEQFF	TGCAGCGTTGAGCGAGAAGGGGATCTCTACAATGAGCAGTTCTTC
-	TRBJ2-2	TRBV15	many	CATSLAGTGELFF	TGTGCCACCAGCCTCGCGGGGACCGGGGAGCTGTTTTTT
TRBD1	TRBJ1-1	TRBV29-1	many	CSVWTGGAGTEAFF	TGCAGCGTATGGACAGGGGGCGCCGGCACTGAAGCTTTCTTT
TRBD2	TRBJ2-1	TRBV20-1	few	CSALGSGSSNEQFF	TGCAGTGCGCTTGGGAGCGGGAGTAGCAATGAGCAGTTCTTC
TRBD2	TRBJ2-1	TRBV7-2	many	CASSLFFSGINNEQFF	TGTGCCAGCAGCTTGTTTTTTAGCGGGATCAACAATGAGCAGTTCTTC
TRBD2	TRBJ2-3	TRBV4-1	many	CASSQNRLAGGASTDTQYF	TGCGCCAGCAGCCAGAATCGACTAGCGGGAGGAGCTAGCACAGATACGCAGTATTTT
-	TRBJ1-1	TRBV7-9	once	CASGLHGQGNEAFF	TGTGCCAGCGGCTTACATGGTCAGGGCAATGAAGCTTTCTTT
-	TRBJ2-7	TRBV7-2	few	CASSLVGGSSYEQYF	TGTGCCAGCAGCTTAGTAGGCGGTTCCTCCTACGAGCAGTACTTC
TRBD1	TRBJ2-7	TRBV7-2	many	CASSSRTGNSLYEQYF	TGTGCCAGCAGCTCCCGGACAGGGAATAGTCTCTACGAGCAGTACTTC
-	TRBJ1-1	TRBV12-3/TRBV12-4	many	CASSDTGRFTEAFF	TGTGCCAGCAGTGATACAGGGCGCTTCACTGAAGCTTTCTTT
-	TRBJ2-1	TRBV18	many	CASFLPPRDHNEQFF	TGTGCCAGCTTCTTACCACCGCGGGACCACAATGAGCAGTTCTTC
TRBD2	TRBJ2-1	TRBV6-4	-	CASSDLAGAGNEQFF	TGTGCCAGCAGTGACCTAGCGGGAGCGGGCAATGAGCAGTTCTTC
-	TRBJ2-1	TRBV10-2	many	CASTRAPAGEQFF	TGCGCCAGCACCCGAGCCCCTGCAGGTGAGCAGTTCTTC
TRBD1	TRBJ2-2	TRBV10-3	few	CAIRSTGGDYTGELFF	TGTGCCATCAGGTCTACAGGGGGCGATTACACCGGGGAGCTGTTTTTT
-	TRBJ1-5	TRBV27	many	CASSLQNPNQPQHF	TGTGCCAGCAGTTTACAGAACCCGAATCAGCCCCAGCATTTT
-	TRBJ2-7	TRBV7-9	few	CASTMTGDEQYF	TGTGCCAGCACCATGACAGGTGACGAGCAGTACTTC
TRBD2	TRBJ2-5	TRBV5-1	many	CASTFSGRAGETQYF	TGCGCCAGCACCTTCAGCGGGAGGGCCGGTGAGACCCAGTACTTC
TRBD2	TRBJ2-7	TRBV5-1	many	CASSFGTSDEQYF	TGCGCCAGCAGCTTTGGGACTAGTGACGAGCAGTACTTC
TRBD2	TRBJ2-7	TRBV5-1	many	CASSLVGGPEQYF	TGCGCCAGCAGCTTGGTGGGAGGGCCCGAGCAGTACTTC
-	TRBJ2-5	TRBV7-2	many	CASSRAQGIQETQYF	TGTGCCAGCAGCCGCGCGCAGGGCATACAAGAGACCCAGTACTTC
TRBD1	TRBJ2-2	TRBV6-5	-	CASRKTRTGVSGELFF	TGTGCCAGCAGGAAAACCCGGACAGGGGTCTCCGGGGAGCTGTTTTTT
TRBD2	TRBJ2-1	TRBV20-1	many	CSANRLASGTYNEQFF	TGCAGTGCTAACCGCCTGGCTAGCGGTACTTACAATGAGCAGTTCTTC
TRBD2	TRBJ2-5	TRBV6-6	many	CASRVTSGAGTQYF	TGTGCCAGCAGGGTTACTAGCGGGGCAGGGACCCAGTACTTC
-	TRBJ2-1	TRBV20-1	many	CSASYDRSSYNEQFF	TGCAGTGCTAGTTACGACAGGAGCTCCTACAATGAGCAGTTCTTC
TRBD1	TRBJ2-7	TRBV29-1	few	CSVGPGQPYEQYF	TGCAGCGTAGGACCGGGACAGCCCTACGAGCAGTACTTC
TRBD1	TRBJ1-4	TRBV3-1	many	CASSPSDRNEKLFF	TGTGCCAGCAGTCCCTCGGACAGGAATGAAAAACTGTTTTTT
-	TRBJ2-2	TRBV5-6	many	CASSLGIANTGELFF	TGTGCCAGCAGCTTAGGGATAGCGAACACCGGGGAGCTGTTTTTT
-	TRBJ2-5	TRBV7-9	many	CASSLVPNQETQYF	TGTGCCAGCAGCTTAGTACCGAACCAAGAGACCCAGTACTTC
TRBD2	TRBJ2-1	TRBV5-1	many	CASSLAPSSGSVGNEQFF	TGCGCCAGCAGCTTGGCACCGTCTAGCGGGAGTGTCGGCAATGAGCAGTTCTTC
-	TRBJ2-2	TRBV12-3/TRBV12-4	many	CASSLYGGELFF	TGTGCCAGCAGTTTGTATGGCGGGGAGCTGTTTTTT
-	TRBJ2-1	TRBV7-6	many	CASSLDRAYNEQFF	TGTGCCAGCAGCTTAGACAGGGCCTACAATGAGCAGTTCTTC
-	TRBJ2-1	TRBV25-1	many	CASSEAYNEQFF	TGTGCCAGCAGTGAAGCTTACAATGAGCAGTTCTTC
TRBD2	TRBJ2-3	TRBV29-1	many	CSVEGQLAGVNTQYF	TGCAGCGTTGAAGGACAGCTAGCGGGAGTAAATACGCAGTATTTT
-	TRBJ2-3	TRBV4-1	many	CASSQDALPSTDTQYF	TGCGCCAGCAGCCAAGATGCGTTGCCCTCCACAGATACGCAGTATTTT
TRBD2	TRBJ2-1	TRBV11-2	many	CASSPGGTSDNEQFF	TGTGCCAGCAGCCCGGGGGGGACTAGCGACAATGAGCAGTTCTTC
-	TRBJ2-2	TRBV20-1	many	CLAGQPGTGELFF	TGCCTAGCCGGACAGCCGGGCACCGGGGAGCTGTTTTTT
TRBD1	TRBJ2-2	TRBV5-1	-	CASSPLGQGANTGELFF	TGCGCCAGCAGTCCCCTGGGACAGGGGGCGAACACCGGGGAGCTGTTTTTT
-	TRBJ2-7	TRBV15	many	CATSMPGPGLEQYF	TGTGCCACCAGCATGCCGGGACCCGGGCTCGAGCAGTACTTC
-	TRBJ2-3	TRBV20-1	many	CSASGSGASTDTQYF	TGCAGTGCTAGCGGGTCAGGGGCAAGCACAGATACGCAGTATTTT
TRBD1	TRBJ2-1	TRBV5-1	few	CASSMGQQYNEQFF	TGCGCCAGCAGCATGGGACAGCAATACAATGAGCAGTTCTTC
-	TRBJ1-3	TRBV29-1	many	CSVRSGNTIYF	TGCAGCGTGCGTTCTGGAAACACCATATATTTT
-	TRBJ2-2	TRBV4-1	medium-sized	CASSRTVNTGELFF	TGCGCCAGCAGCCGGACAGTTAACACCGGGGAGCTGTTTTTT